This T cell receptor beta chain appears in the sequencing data of a study of regulatory T cells in long-lasting Graves disease. Germline V CDR1 and CDR2: MNHEY, SVGEGT. The V gene lost 4 bases and the J gene lost 1 base, with 16 bases spanning the gap. This CDR3 is built from 16 residues. This clonotype was detected a few times. Time point of the sample: newly diagnosed GD, antithyroid drugs for less than 3 months. Generation of the TCR library employed RNA extracted from PBMCs. The peripheral blood volume drawn was around 9.6 milliliters, and it was collected into EDTA tubes. CDR3-region Arm-PCR and iRepertoire HTBI primers produced the TCR beta libraries. TCRdb reprocessed the multiplex PCR reads with MiXCR, giving one entry per CDR3 protein. In the table there are roughly 530,000 distinct CDR3 sequences, about 15% of which are singletons. Separately, the same data were catalogued under a study of T cells in Graves' hyperthyroidism and ophthalmopathy. That work adds: A first-round RT-PCR of the TCR CDR3 used the HTBI primer set.

The chain employs TRBV6-2 or TRBV6-3 and TRBJ1-1; D unresolved. This specimen consisted of peripheral blood mononuclear cells (PBMCs), obtained at new diagnosis, from a patient treated with antithyroid drugs. This receptor was obtained from a middle-aged woman with Graves disease. The DNA for the CDR3 is TGTGCCAGCAGTTCGGCTTGGACGGTTAAGAACACTGAAGCTTTCTTT. As protein: CASSSAWTVKNTEAFF.